This T cell receptor beta chain derives from a study of T cell responses to AZD1222 COVID-19 vaccine. Whole-study context: Second doses were pooled across both intervals (about 4 or about 12 weeks). Whole-study results and caveats: The donors showed a predominance of white British ancestry and of females, with possible underestimation of clonal diversity. Researchers took repertoire samples only after the peak T cell response had come.

Sequencing was performed with immunoSEQ multiplex PCR; in TCRdb, only in-frame clones are kept and a portion is missing. The sample holds roughly 80,000 clones, more than 75% seen once. V was trimmed by 6 bases and J by 7 bases, leaving 9 bases between them. The CDR3 has 12 amino acids. This clone was seen only once. No antigen is known for it. Sequenced here: peripheral blood, sampled on day 0 of AZD1222 vaccination. This clonotype was sampled from an adult in good health. The rearrangement links TRBV12-3 or TRBV12-4 to TRBJ2-2, with D hard to call. The CDR3 region is CASSRGFGELFF. The CDR3 DNA reads TGTGCCAGCAGCCGAGGTTTCGGGGAGCTGTTTTTT.